This record concerns one TCR beta chain sequence. The antigen remains undetermined. Patients were ruled out by autoimmune disease history or systemic immunosuppression. Only in-frame clones appear in the TCRdb table, and some are missing; sequencing was by immunoSEQ multiplex PCR. Found here are 65,000 to 80,000 clones, more than 85% of them singletons; the top ten hold 5.5% to 7%. This sample is part of a study of OX40 agonist ivuxolimab in advanced cancers. Across the whole study: Intravenous ivuxolimab at 0.01 to 10 mg/kg was given to patients every 2 weeks.

General study results and limits: Nonresponders included some who also had low normalized T-cell clonal expansion. CD4+ and CD8+ T cells in blood underwent clonal expansion by week 6 at 0.1 to 3.0 mg/kg.

This clonotype was sampled from an adult with an advanced solid tumor such as melanoma, head and neck, liver or kidney cancer. The material was CD4+ or CD8+ T cells sorted from blood, obtained in a trial of the OX40 agonist ivuxolimab.

CDR3 region: CASGRQGMNYGYTF. In nucleotides, the CDR3 is TGTGCCAGCGGGCGACAGGGGATGAACTATGGCTACACCTTC. The rearrangement links TRBV6-1 to TRBJ1-2; 8 positions match TRBD1. Germline assignment: CDR1 MNHNS and CDR2 SASEGT. Trimming at V came to 8 bases and at J to 2 bases, leaving 7 bases not matched to a gene. The CDR3 loop spans 14 amino acids.